The source of this T cell receptor (beta chain) is a study of OX40 agonist ivuxolimab in advanced cancers. Study context: Treatment of patients was with ivuxolimab, an agonistic anti-OX40 (CD134) antibody.

Concerning this clone itself: Antigen specificity is unknown.

Blood was sampled at baseline, cycle 4 day 1, and cycle 7 day 1. V shed 4 bases, J shed 5 bases, and the junction held 10 bases outside the gene matches. The CDR3 runs to 17 residues. The germline V gene has CDR1 LNHDA and CDR2 SQIVND (reference sequence). The protocol was immunoSEQ multiplex PCR, while the TCRdb copy is restricted to in-frame clones and leaves out a portion. The table includes around 150,000 clones, 90% detected once. Study-wide findings and caveats: The study observed clonal expansion of CD4+ and CD8+ blood T cells by week 6 at 0.1 to 3.0 mg/kg.

The chain carries TRBV19 and TRBJ2-2; TRBD1 matches 10 bases. The clonotype originates from an adult with an advanced solid tumor such as melanoma, head and neck, liver or kidney cancer. Source: CD4+ or CD8+ T cells sorted from blood, taken in a trial of the OX40 agonist ivuxolimab. In DNA form, the CDR3 reads TGTGCCAGTAGTACCACTCCGGGACAGGGGCGGACCGGGGAGCTGTTTTTT. Amino acid sequence: CASSTTPGQGRTGELFF.